These 10 T cell receptor beta chains came from one sample sequenced in a study of regulatory T cells in long-lasting Graves disease. The TCR beta library used iRepertoire HTBI primers with Arm-PCR amplification of CDR3. MiXCR, run by TCRdb on the multiplex PCR reads, gives a single entry per CDR3 protein. The sample lists 350,000 to 500,000 distinct CDR3 sequences; about 14% were seen once. Time point described: newly diagnosed GD, antithyroid drugs for less than 3 months. PBMC RNA served as the TCR library source. These data were also filed under a second study, of T cells in Graves' hyperthyroidism and ophthalmopathy.

Here the sequenced sample was peripheral blood mononuclear cells (PBMCs), taken at new diagnosis, from a patient treated with antithyroid drugs. These TCRs come from a woman in her 50s with Graves disease.

This clonotype occurred many times. This chain uses TRBV2 with TRBJ2-5; 9 nucleotides align to TRBD2. The DNA end is more similar to TRBJ2-1, so the J call may be wrong. The CDR3 loop spans 16 amino acids. The germline V gene has CDR1 SNHLY and CDR2 FYNNEI. This CDR3 reads CASSDDFSGGIRRQFF. In DNA, the CDR3 is TGTGCCAGCAGTGATGATTTCAGCGGGGGGATTCGTCGGCAGTTCTTC.

This clonotype showed up many times. The rearrangement joins TRBV7-2 to TRBJ1-6; tentative D call: TRBD1 (6 bases). The V gene lost 1 base and the J gene lost 3 bases, with 10 bases spanning the gap. The germline V gene has CDR1 SGHTA and CDR2 FQGNSA. This CDR3 is built from 16 residues. The CDR3 DNA reads as TGTGCCAGCAGCTTAGTGGGGGCTTTCTATAATTCACCCCTCCACTTT. Encoded protein: CASSLVGAFYNSPLHF.

The CDR3 DNA sequence: TGTGCCAGTAGTATGGGGCCCGGGCCCTACGAGCAGTACTTC. Protein sequence: CASSMGPGPYEQYF. The rearrangement uses TRBV19 and TRBJ2-7; D might be TRBD1 (5 bases). The CDR3 has 14 amino acids. Germline V gene data show CDR1 as LNHDA and CDR2 as SQIVND (reference sequence). Trimming shortened V by 3 bases and J by 2 bases, and 11 bases separated the two germline ends.

This clonotype was recorded at least ten times. This chain connects TRBV28 to TRBJ1-5; 8 positions agree with TRBD1. The trim removed 7 bases at V and 3 bases at J, leaving 5 bases unmatched. This CDR3 region has 14 residues. CDR1 and CDR2 from the germline V gene are MDHEN and SYDVKM. Here the CDR3 reads CASTTGQDNQPQHF. CDR3 sequence (DNA): TGTGCCAGCACGACGGGACAGGACAATCAGCCCCAGCATTTT. Using reference TRBV28 and TRBJ1-5 for the parts outside the CDR3, the full variable domain is DVKVTQSSRYLVKRTGEKVFLECVQDMDHENMFWYRQDPGLGLRLIYFSYDVKMKEKGDIPEGYSVSREKKERFSLILESASTNQTSMYLCASTTGQDNQPQHFGDGTRLSIL.

V gene TRBV2 combines with J gene TRBJ2-1; the D is unclear. The germline V and J ends were trimmed by 5 bases and 5 bases, with 10 bases remaining between them. Germline lookup yields CDR1 SNHLY and CDR2 FYNNEI. The CDR3 is 13 amino acids. The CDR3 nucleotides are TGTGCCAGCAGTTTACCGATTAACAATGAGCAGTTCTTC. This translates into CASSLPINNEQFF.

This chain connects TRBV3-1 to TRBJ1-2, with D perhaps matching TRBD1 (5 bases). Trimming took 0 bases from V and 4 from J, leaving 12 bases between them. Germline CDR1 reads LGHDT; CDR2 reads YNNKEL (reference sequence). The length of the CDR3 is 15 residues. In DNA form, the CDR3 reads TGTGCCAGCAGCCAAGATGGGGGGTCAATCTATGGCTACACCTTC. Protein product: CASSQDGGSIYGYTF.

This clonotype was found a few times. This clone may be a read error of a much larger clone one base away. This sequence joins TRBV12-3 or TRBV12-4 and TRBJ2-5; 11 positions match TRBD2. The CDR3 has 14 amino acids. The CDR3 region is CASSVAGGGETRYF. CDR3 sequence (DNA): TGTGCCAGCAGCGTAGCGGGAGGGGGGGAGACCCGGTACTTC.

The rearrangement joins TRBV6-9 to TRBJ1-4, with 9 bases that match TRBD1. The CDR3 is 18 residues long. From germline, CDR1 is MNHGY and CDR2 SVAAGI. The V and J ends lost 3 bases and 6 bases, in that order; junction bases with no gene match: 14. CDR3 DNA: TGTGCCAGCAGTTACTCCGGGACAGGGACGGTGGGAGATGAAAAACTGTTTTTT. Protein: CASSYSGTGTVGDEKLFF.

This clonotype occurred many times. The chain employs TRBV19 and TRBJ2-3; 7 nucleotides align to TRBD1. J lost 6 bases, V lost 6 bases, and 18 bases had no gene match. From germline, CDR1 is LNHDA and CDR2 SQIVND (reference sequence). CDR3 length: 17 residues. The chain's CDR3 is CASRPRTGLGVRDTQYF. CDR3 sequence (DNA): TGTGCCAGTAGACCACGGACAGGATTGGGGGTCCGTGATACGCAGTATTTT.

This clonotype was seen more than once but under ten times. The V and J genes are TRBV4-2 and TRBJ2-5; TRBD2 agrees at 7 bases. The CDR3 covers 16 residues. The V segment lost 1 base and the J segment 1 base; nucleotides outside the gene matches: 6. Germline CDR1 is LGHNA and CDR2 is YNFKEQ. The CDR3 bases are TGTGCCAGCAGCCAAGCCTTGACTAGCAGCCAAGAGACCCAGTACTTC. Protein sequence: CASSQALTSSQETQYF.